Presented here are 11 T cell receptor beta chains from one specimen sequenced in a study of PD-1 blockade in mismatch repair-deficient tumors. Assay used: immunoSEQ multiplex PCR; TCRdb lists only in-frame clones, some missing. The table has 100,000 to 150,000 clones, 85% to 90% seen once. The sequencing used peripheral blood, collected 44 weeks after starting pembrolizumab. The receptors stem from an adult with mismatch repair-deficient cancer.

The chain joins TRBV6-6 to TRBJ1-5; TRBD1 matches 7 bases. Germline CDR1 MNHNY, CDR2 SVGAGI (reference sequence). Germline trimming cut 8 bases from V and 4 bases from J; bases unmatched to any gene: 8. The CDR3 has 14 residues. The CDR3 nucleotides are TGTGCCAGCTTGGGACAGACCTCAAATCAGCCCCAGCATTTT. Protein sequence: CASLGQTSNQPQHF.

J is TRBJ2-1 and V is TRBV7-9; D might be TRBD2 (5 bases). There are 15 residues in the CDR3. V lost 6 bases and J lost 0, with 12 bases in between. From germline, CDR1 is SEHNR and CDR2 FQNEAQ (reference sequence). This CDR3 is CASSITSISYNEQFF. In DNA, the CDR3 is TGTGCCAGCAGTATCACTAGTATCTCCTACAATGAGCAGTTCTTC. The whole variable domain, remainder taken from reference TRBV7-9 and TRBJ2-1, is DTGVSQNPRHKITKRGQNVTFRCDPISEHNRLYWYRQTLGQGPEFLTYFQNEAQLEKSRLLSDRFSAERPKGSFSTLEIQRTEQGDSAMYLCASSITSISYNEQFFGPGTRLTVL.

The chain recombines TRBV30 with TRBJ1-1, with D possibly matching TRBD1 (5 bases). Germline V lookup: CDR1 GTSNPN, CDR2 SVGIG (reference sequence). CDR3 length equals 14 residues. The V gene lost 2 bases and the J gene lost 2 bases, with 12 bases spanning the gap. The CDR3 DNA reads as TGTGCCTGGAGTCCCGGGACCTTCAACACTGAAGCTTTCTTT. This codes for CAWSPGTFNTEAFF. Full variable domain (missing parts from reference TRBV30 and TRBJ1-1): SQTIHQWPATLVQPVGSPLSLECTVEGTSNPNLYWYRQAAGRGLQLLFYSVGIGQISSEVPQNLSASRPQDRQFILSSKKLLLSDSGFYLCAWSPGTFNTEAFFGQGTRLTVV.

This chain connects TRBV5-1 to TRBJ1-4, with D uncertain. There are 13 residues in the CDR3. CDR1 and CDR2 from the germline V gene are SGHRS and YFSETQ. V lost 4 bases to trimming and J lost 0 bases, with 4 bases between them. The CDR3 sequence: CASSPTTNEKLFF. CDR3 coding DNA: TGCGCCAGCAGCCCAACAACTAATGAAAAACTGTTTTTT. The full variable domain, with the rest looked up from reference TRBV5-1 and TRBJ1-4, is KAGVTQTPRYLIKTRGQQVTLSCSPISGHRSVSWYQQTPGQGLQFLFEYFSETQRNKGNFPGRFSGRQFSNSRSEMNVSTLELGDSALYLCASSPTTNEKLFFGSGTQLSVL.

This chain connects TRBV29-1 to TRBJ2-1; 8 bases agree with TRBD1. The germline CDR1 and CDR2 sequences are SQVTM and ANQGSEA. J gave up 1 base and V 6 bases, and 8 bases lay outside the gene matches. The CDR3 extends over 15 amino acids. The CDR3 DNA is TGCAGCGTACCTCCCCGGACAGGGTCCTACAATGAGCAGTTCTTC. Protein product: CSVPPRTGSYNEQFF.

The chain has TRBV4-3 and TRBJ2-2; the D gene is possibly TRBD2 (5 bases). Trimming stripped 1 base from V and 1 base from J, with 7 bases between. This CDR3 spans 15 amino acids. Per germline, CDR1 LGHNA and CDR2 YSLEER. CDR3 in DNA: TGCGCCAGCAGCCAAGCGGACTGGAACACCGGGGAGCTGTTTTTT. Protein: CASSQADWNTGELFF.

The J gene is TRBJ2-7, the V gene TRBV19, with D perhaps given as TRBD1 or TRBD2 (6 bases each). Germline values: CDR1 LNHDA, CDR2 SQIVND (reference sequence). CDR3 length: 16 amino acids. The V and J ends lost 5 bases and 3 bases respectively, with 20 bases between them. CDR3 sequence: CASSSQGGLWGYEQYF. In nucleotides, the CDR3 is TGTGCCAGTAGTTCTCAAGGGGGGCTTTGGGGCTACGAGCAGTACTTC. Based on the CDR3 plus reference TRBV19 and TRBJ2-7, the full variable domain is DGGITQSPKYLFRKEGQNVTLSCEQNLNHDAMYWYRQDPGQGLRLIYYSQIVNDFQKGDIAEGYSVSREKKESFPLTVTSAQKNPTAFYLCASSSQGGLWGYEQYFGPGTRLTVT.

This chain links TRBV30 with TRBJ2-1; TRBD2 matches 13 bases. V lost 8 bases and J lost 10; bases outside the gene matches: 5. Looked up from germline, CDR1 is GTSNPN and CDR2 is SVGIG (reference sequence). The CDR3 length is 12 residues. CDR3 DNA: TGTGCCAGGACTAGCGGGAGAGGAGAGCAGTTCTTC. Protein: CARTSGRGEQFF. Full variable domain (outside the CDR3, taken from reference TRBV30 and TRBJ2-1): SQTIHQWPATLVQPVGSPLSLECTVEGTSNPNLYWYRQAAGRGLQLLFYSVGIGQISSEVPQNLSASRPQDRQFILSSKKLLLSDSGFYLCARTSGRGEQFFGPGTRLTVL.

The chain links TRBV27 to TRBJ2-7; D uncertain. V was pared by 2 bases and J by 6 bases, with 14 bases between. Germline loops: CDR1 MNHEY, CDR2 SMNVEV (reference sequence). CDR3 length: 14 amino acids. CDR3 nucleotide sequence: TGTGCCAGCAGTTTAGGACCCCAGTCGTCCGAGCAGTACTTC. Its protein is CASSLGPQSSEQYF.

This chain uses TRBV29-1 with TRBJ1-1; D ambiguous. Looked up from germline, CDR1 is SQVTM and CDR2 is ANQGSEA. V lost 4 bases to trimming and J lost 0 bases, with 9 bases between them. CDR3 length: 13 amino acids. The CDR3 is CSVAAFMNTEAFF. The CDR3 DNA sequence: TGCAGCGTTGCGGCATTTATGAACACTGAAGCTTTCTTT. Full variable domain (rest looked up from reference TRBV29-1 and TRBJ1-1): SAVISQKPSRDICQRGTSLTIQCQVDSQVTMMFWYRQQPGQSLTLIATANQGSEATYESGFVIDKFPISRPNLTFSTLTVSNMSPEDSSIYLCSVAAFMNTEAFFGQGTRLTVV.

The genes are TRBV7-3 and TRBJ2-1; possibly TRBD2 for D (5 bases). The germline V gene has CDR1 SGHTA and CDR2 FQGTGA. Trimming took 2 bases from V and 7 from J, leaving 15 bases between them. The CDR3 extends over 15 amino acids. As DNA, the CDR3 is TGTGCCAGCAGCTTATTGAGTGGGAGTGGGAATGAGCAGTTCTTC. Translation: CASSLLSGSGNEQFF.